These 21 T cell receptor beta chains came from one sample sequenced in a study of blood T cell repertoires in COVID-19. Measured with immunoSEQ multiplex PCR; TCRdb has only the in-frame clones, and not every one. This table holds around 200,000 clones, approximately 80% found once. The sequencing input was peripheral blood. Every receptor here comes from a woman over 75 with acute or convalescent COVID-19.

The chain employs TRBV3-1 (or the pseudogene TRBV3-2) and TRBJ1-2; no reliable D call. The CDR3 loop spans 15 amino acids. Germline V gene data show CDR1 as LGHDT and CDR2 as YNNKEL (reference sequence). V was shortened by 4 bases and J by 8 bases, with 20 bases between the two germline ends. CDR3 in amino acids: CASSLRVAPPGGYTF. The CDR3 region has the DNA TGTGCCAGCAGCCTGAGAGTAGCACCCCCTGGAGGCTACACCTTC.

The rearrangement joins TRBV4-1 to TRBJ2-5; no definite D call. The CDR3 totals 13 residues. Germline values: CDR1 MGHRA, CDR2 YSYEKL. Trimming took off 0 bases at V and 5 bases at J, with 7 bases between the two ends. The CDR3 spells CASSQDPRETQYF. In DNA form, the CDR3 reads TGCGCCAGCAGCCAAGATCCCCGGGAGACCCAGTACTTC.

This clone was counted a single time. The rearrangement joins TRBV6-5 to TRBJ1-5, with a tentative D call TRBD1 (6 bases). V dropped 8 bases and J dropped 3 bases, with 11 bases sitting between them. The germline V gene has CDR1 MNHEY and CDR2 SVGAGI. The length of the CDR3 is 13 residues. In DNA form, the CDR3 reads TGTGCCAGCGCACGGGGGGCCAATCAGCCCCAGCATTTT. This gives the protein CASARGANQPQHF.

The rearrangement joins TRBV28 to TRBJ1-1, with D tentatively TRBD1 (6 bases). Germline loops: CDR1 MDHEN, CDR2 SYDVKM. CDR3 length: 15 amino acids. Trimming took 2 bases from V and 5 from J, leaving 15 bases between them. The CDR3 coding sequence is TGTGCCAGCAGTTTACCCTCTCCTCAGGGGACTGAAGCTTTCTTT. It specifies CASSLPSPQGTEAFF.

The J gene is TRBJ1-1, the V gene TRBV7-3, with D unclear. Germline values: CDR1 SGHTA, CDR2 FQGTGA. V dropped 5 bases and J dropped 0 bases, with 13 bases sitting between them. CDR3 length: 15 residues. CDR3 DNA: TGTGCCAGCAGCCCCCTAGTCAGCGTGAACACTGAAGCTTTCTTT. Translated: CASSPLVSVNTEAFF.

The gene calls are TRBV3-1 (or the pseudogene TRBV3-2) and TRBJ2-1, with 11 bases fitting TRBD2. V gave up 1 base and J gave up 3 bases; unmatched junction bases: 2. The CDR3 runs 16 residues. Germline V gene sequence: CDR1 LGHDT, CDR2 YNNKEL (reference sequence). This CDR3 is CASSQGTSGFYNEQFF. The DNA of the CDR3 is TGTGCCAGCAGCCAAGGGACTAGCGGGTTCTACAATGAGCAGTTCTTC.

The J gene is TRBJ2-6, the V gene TRBV2, with 8 bases identical to TRBD1. CDR3 length: 16 amino acids. With 2 bases clipped from V and 2 bases from J, the junction kept 2 bases outside the gene matches. Germline values: CDR1 SNHLY, CDR2 FYNNEI. CDR3 amino acids: CASSESTGAGANVLTF. DNA of the CDR3: TGTGCCAGCAGTGAATCGACAGGGGCTGGGGCCAACGTCCTGACTTTC.

This chain uses TRBV9 with TRBJ1-2; D possibly corresponds to TRBD1 (5 bases). Germline assignment: CDR1 SGDLS and CDR2 YYNGEE. The CDR3 runs 17 residues. The germline V and J ends were trimmed by 0 bases and 3 bases, with 18 bases remaining between them. The CDR3 loop is CASSVAAGEAGDYGYTF. Written as DNA, the CDR3 is TGTGCCAGCAGCGTAGCGGCGGGGGAGGCTGGTGACTATGGCTACACCTTC.

The chain employs TRBV19 and TRBJ1-4; weak D call: TRBD1 (5 bases). There are 15 residues in the CDR3. V lost 5 bases to trimming and J lost 6 bases, with 16 bases between them. Germline CDR1 LNHDA, CDR2 SQIVND (reference sequence). In nucleotides, the CDR3 is TGTGCCAGTAGTCCCCCGACAGTCTTATATGAAAAACTGTTTTTT. It codes for CASSPPTVLYEKLFF.

V and J are TRBV10-3 and TRBJ2-7; 9 bases map to TRBD2. Germline lookup yields CDR1 ENHRY and CDR2 SYGVKD. This CDR3 region has 16 residues. Trimming took 4 bases from V and 2 from J; bases not matched to a gene: 9. CDR3 DNA: TGTGCCATCAGTGGTCCAGGGCGGGAGGGTCCCTACGAGCAGTACTTC. It is translated as CAISGPGREGPYEQYF.

The chain is built from TRBV13 and TRBJ2-1; 7 nucleotides align to TRBD1. Looked up from germline, CDR1 is PRHDT and CDR2 is FYEKMQ (reference sequence). Unmatched junction bases numbered 7, after V lost 5 bases and J lost 3 bases. The CDR3 covers 15 residues. The CDR3 DNA follows: TGTGCCAGCAGCGAACGGGACAGATACTACAATGAGCAGTTCTTC. Protein product: CASSERDRYYNEQFF.

In this sample, this clone turned up once. This sequence joins TRBV18 and TRBJ1-5; tentatively, D is TRBD1 (6 bases). The V end lost 1 base, the J end lost 5 bases, and 9 bases lay between the germline ends. This CDR3 is 14 amino acids long. CDR1 and CDR2 (germline): KGHSH, LQKENI. The CDR3 sequence: CASSPLTGYQPQHF. The CDR3, as DNA: TGTGCCAGCTCACCACTGACAGGTTATCAGCCCCAGCATTTT. Looking up the rest from reference TRBV18 and TRBJ1-5 gives the full variable domain: NAGVMQNPRHLVRRRGQEARLRCSPMKGHSHVYWYRQLPEEGLKFMVYLQKENIIDESGMPKERFSAEFPKEGPSILRIQQVVRGDSAAYFCASSPLTGYQPQHFGDGTRLSIL.

V and J are TRBV19 and TRBJ1-5, with a weak D call TRBD1 (6 bases). The germline gives CDR1 LNHDA, CDR2 SQIVND (reference sequence). V lost 3 bases, J lost 6 bases, and 21 bases lay in between. The CDR3 runs to 17 residues. The CDR3, as DNA: TGTGCCAGTAGTATTCGAGCGGTCGGACAGTTTGGTCAGCCCCAGCATTTT. Residues: CASSIRAVGQFGQPQHF.

This chain links TRBV19 with TRBJ1-5, with 8 bases aligning to TRBD1. Trimming took 6 bases from V and 5 from J; bases not matched to a gene: 3. The CDR3 is 13 residues long. Germline assignment: CDR1 LNHDA and CDR2 SQIVND (reference sequence). CDR3 in amino acids: CASRVQGDQPQHF. CDR3 DNA sequence: TGTGCCAGTAGAGTACAGGGGGATCAGCCCCAGCATTTT.

The rearrangement uses TRBV15 and TRBJ2-3; the match to TRBD1 covers 9 bases. Trimming at V came to 6 bases and at J to 0 bases, leaving 13 bases not matched to a gene. The CDR3 runs to 18 residues. Germline CDR1 reads LNHNV; CDR2 reads YYDKDF (reference sequence). Here the CDR3 reads CATRSGTGPPSSTDTQYF. The CDR3 DNA is TGTGCCACCAGGTCCGGGACAGGGCCTCCCTCGAGCACAGATACGCAGTATTTT. The entire variable domain, with the rest obtained from reference TRBV15 and TRBJ2-3, is as follows: DAMVIQNPRYQVTQFGKPVTLSCSQTLNHNVMYWYQQKSSQAPKLLFHYYDKDFNNEADTPDNFQSRRPNTSFCFLDIRSPGLGDTAMYLCATRSGTGPPSSTDTQYFGPGTRLTVL.

This chain links TRBV30 with TRBJ2-7, with D perhaps TRBD2 (7 bases). The CDR3 is made up of 12 amino acids. V dropped 4 bases and J dropped 6 bases, with 13 bases sitting between them. Germline V CDR1 and CDR2: GTSNPN, SVGIG (reference sequence). The CDR3: CAWTGEGFEQYF. The CDR3 bases are TGTGCCTGGACAGGGGAGGGATTCGAGCAGTACTTC. Complete variable domain (other parts from reference TRBV30 and TRBJ2-7): SQTIHQWPATLVQPVGSPLSLECTVEGTSNPNLYWYRQAAGRGLQLLFYSVGIGQISSEVPQNLSASRPQDRQFILSSKKLLLSDSGFYLCAWTGEGFEQYFGPGTRLTVT.

Of note for this clone: At one boundary the junction diverges from the germline segment, which might be a read error. Other DNA sequences within the sample encode an identical CDR3. The CDR3 loop reads CAWSPRTGIYGYTF. The CDR3 coding sequence is TGTGCCTGGAGCCCAAGGACAGGGATCTATGGCTATACCTTC. The V and J genes are TRBV30 and TRBJ1-2, with TRBD1 matching over 8 bases. The CDR3 sequence is 14 residues long. Germline lookup yields CDR1 GTSNPN and CDR2 SVGIG (reference sequence).

This rearrangement joins TRBV7-8 to TRBJ1-6; D gene ambiguous. The length of the CDR3 is 14 residues. V lost 2 bases and J lost 8, with 10 bases in between. Germline loops: CDR1 SGHVS, CDR2 FQNEAQ. The CDR3 DNA sequence: TGTGCCAGCAGCTTACTGCTTAGCGATTCACCCCTCCACTTT. Translating it yields CASSLLLSDSPLHF. Full variable domain (remainder filled in from reference TRBV7-8 and TRBJ1-6): GAGVSQSPRYKVAKRGQDVALRCDPISGHVSLFWYQQALGQGPEFLTYFQNEAQLDKSGLPSDRFFAERPEGSVSTLKIQRTQQEDSAVYLCASSLLLSDSPLHFGNGTRLTVT.

The rearrangement joins TRBV4-3 to TRBJ2-1; 8 bases line up with TRBD2. The germline V gene has CDR1 LGHNA and CDR2 YSLEER. Trimming cost V 4 bases and J 10 bases; bases outside gene matches: 18. The CDR3 is 17 amino acids. CDR3 sequence (DNA): TGCGCCAGCAGCCCCCGGTGGGGAAGCGGGGGCCCTGGAGAGCAGTTCTTC. The encoded protein is CASSPRWGSGGPGEQFF.

The genes are TRBV5-1 and TRBJ2-7; TRBD2 matches 9 bases. The CDR3 runs to 15 residues. With V trimmed by 0 bases and J by 2 bases, 3 bases remained unmatched. Germline assignment: CDR1 SGHRS and CDR2 YFSETQ. CDR3 region: CASSLGLADTYEQYF. The CDR3, as DNA: TGCGCCAGCAGCTTGGGACTAGCGGATACCTACGAGCAGTACTTC.

The V gene is TRBV6-5, the J gene TRBJ2-1; D not resolved. There are 12 residues in the CDR3. Trimming pared 7 bases from V and 12 bases from J, leaving 16 bases between. The germline CDR1 and CDR2 sequences are MNHEY and SVGAGI. CDR3 amino acids: CASTSPGSGQFF. The CDR3 nucleotides are TGTGCCAGCACCTCCCCCGGTAGTGGGCAGTTCTTC.